A single sample gave rise to the 18 T cell receptor beta chains below, sequenced in a study of cytomegalovirus exposure and HLA in healthy donors (dated by TCRdb to 2016 to 2017). The library was obtained by the immunoSEQ multiplex PCR assay. For the multiplex PCR, a mixture combining 60 forward primers for TCR Vbeta segments and 13 reverse primers for TCR Jbeta segments was used. The table was pulled from immuneACCESS by TCRdb, which kept in-frame rearrangements only. Such tables lose some clones; where checked, under half of the loss comes from unresolved V genes, and the rest has no known cause. This sample is represented by roughly 110,000 clones; over 70% of them were singletons. The leading ten clones occupy roughly 4.2% of the sample. Source material: PBMCs. The receptors stem from a woman between 35 and 50 years old in good health and CMV-seropositive.

This chain joins TRBV19 and TRBJ2-5; D is ambiguous. The J call could be wrong; TRBJ2-7 is a better fit for the DNA end. CDR1 is LNHDA and CDR2 is SQIVND in the germline V gene (reference sequence). The CDR3 is 16 residues long. This CDR3 reads CASSIDFGDRSYEQYF. The CDR3 DNA reads TGTGCCAGTAGTATAGATTTCGGAGACCGCTCCTACGAGCAGTACTTC.

With regard to this clone: One junction end disagrees with the germline gene, perhaps due to a read error. The rearrangement links TRBV7-9 to TRBJ2-3; TRBD2 is a possible D gene (6 bases). Germline CDR1 is SEHNR and CDR2 is FQNEAQ (reference sequence). The CDR3 spans 15 residues. The CDR3 sequence: CSSSLVAGSTDTQYF. The CDR3, as DNA: TGTTCCAGCAGCTTAGTGGCGGGGAGCACAGATACGCAGTATTTT.

This clone was seen a single time. J is TRBJ2-7 and V is TRBV5-1; 7 nucleotides align to TRBD1. The CDR3 is 14 amino acids. The junction had 4 bases not matched to a gene; V was cut back by 4 bases and J by 0 bases. CDR1 is SGHRS, CDR2 YFSETQ, per germline. The CDR3 sequence is CASSPRQGSYEQYF. DNA for the CDR3: TGCGCCAGCAGCCCGAGACAGGGCTCCTACGAGCAGTACTTC.

This rearrangement joins TRBV13 to TRBJ2-3; a weak D match, TRBD2 (6 bases). The length of the CDR3 is 14 residues. CDR1 is PRHDT and CDR2 is FYEKMQ in the germline V gene (reference sequence). Trimming took 5 bases from V and 5 from J, leaving 14 bases between them. Here the CDR3 DNA reads TGTGCCAGCAGCCCCCCCCGACTAGGAGATACGCAGTATTTT. As protein: CASSPPRLGDTQYF. Variable domain in full (rest from reference TRBV13 and TRBJ2-3): AAGVIQSPRHLIKEKRETATLKCYPIPRHDTVYWYQQGPGQDPQFLISFYEKMQSDKGSIPDRFSAQQFSDYHSELNMSSLELGDSALYFCASSPPRLGDTQYFGPGTRLTVL.

The chain uses TRBV29-1 and TRBJ1-3; weak D call: TRBD1 (6 bases). The germline V gene encodes CDR1 SQVTM and CDR2 ANQGSEA. The CDR3 loop spans 13 amino acids. V lost 7 bases to trimming and J lost 4 bases, with 14 bases between them. CDR3 sequence reads: CSATLDRGNTIYF. The CDR3 DNA sequence: TGCAGCGCAACCCTCGACAGGGGAAACACCATATATTTT.

This chain uses TRBV19 with TRBJ2-5; 8 bases agree with TRBD1. Gene TRBJ2-7 matches the end of the DNA better, so the J call may be wrong. Germline CDR1 is LNHDA and CDR2 is SQIVND (reference sequence). The CDR3 is made up of 15 amino acids. The CDR3 loop is CASSTGTGFFYEQYF. The CDR3 DNA reads as TGTGCCAGTAGTACCGGGACAGGATTCTTCTACGAGCAGTACTTC.

The chain combines TRBV13 with TRBJ2-1, with 15 bases lining up with TRBD2. The V gene end was trimmed by 5 bases and the J gene end by 6 bases; junction bases not matched to a gene: 5. The CDR3 is 16 amino acids. The germline V gene has CDR1 PRHDT and CDR2 FYEKMQ (reference sequence). Here the CDR3 DNA reads TGTGCCAGCAGCGCCCGGACTAGCGGGAGGGCCAATGAGCAGTTCTTC. It codes for CASSARTSGRANEQFF.

This chain uses TRBV9 with TRBJ1-1, with 7 bases identical to TRBD1. Trimming removed 6 bases from V and 0 bases from J; junction bases left unmatched: 5. Germline V gives CDR1 SGDLS, CDR2 YYNGEE. The CDR3 length is 14 residues. CDR3 sequence: CASKRDSLNTEAFF. The CDR3 nucleotides read TGTGCCAGCAAAAGGGACAGCCTGAACACTGAAGCTTTCTTT.

This chain uses TRBV7-8 with TRBJ1-2; 7 positions agree with TRBD1. After removal of 6 bases from V and 4 bases from J, the junction contained 5 bases not matched to a gene. CDR3 length: 13 residues. Germline CDR1 is SGHVS and CDR2 is FQNEAQ. In DNA, the CDR3 is TGTGCCAGCAGTCACGACAGGGCCTATGGCTACACCTTC. It yields the protein CASSHDRAYGYTF.

The chain recombines TRBV18 with TRBJ1-3; 11 bases are shared with TRBD1. The CDR3 is 20 amino acids. CDR1 is KGHSH and CDR2 is LQKENI in the germline V gene. V lost 2 bases to trimming and J lost 2 bases; unmatched junction nucleotides: 14. The CDR3 protein is CASSPSSRTGGYLPGNTIYF. As DNA, the CDR3 is TGTGCCAGCTCACCATCTTCTCGGACAGGGGGCTATCTACCTGGAAACACCATATATTTT.

This chain uses TRBV30 with TRBJ1-2, with no clear D. Germline-derived CDR1 and CDR2 are GTSNPN and SVGIG (reference sequence). The V end lost 2 bases, the J end lost 0 bases, and 13 bases lay between the germline ends. The CDR3 is 15 residues long. The CDR3: CAWSPQPGPNYGYTF. Here the CDR3 DNA reads TGTGCCTGGAGTCCGCAGCCGGGTCCTAACTATGGCTACACCTTC.

This clone occurred a few times. The chain recombines TRBV19 with TRBJ1-1; perhaps TRBD1 as D (6 bases). Trimming took 5 bases from V and 8 from J, leaving 15 bases between them. This CDR3 has 13 amino acids. The germline CDR1 and CDR2 sequences are LNHDA and SQIVND (reference sequence). CDR3 region: CASSDQGQLEAFF. The DNA of the CDR3 is TGTGCCAGTAGTGATCAAGGACAGCTGGAAGCTTTCTTT.

This clone was seen a few times. Written as DNA, the CDR3 is TGTGCCAGCAGCTTTGGAGGGCTAACCCAGCATTTT. Its translation: CASSFGGLTQHF. V gene TRBV7-2 combines with J gene TRBJ1-5; unclear D gene. The CDR3 spans 12 residues. Looked up from germline, CDR1 is SGHTA and CDR2 is FQGNSA. The V end was cut by 3 bases, the J end by 11 bases, with 11 bases between.

In this sample, this clone turned up a few times. This sequence joins TRBV6-6 and TRBJ2-7; TRBD1 agrees at 9 bases. V dropped 8 bases and J dropped 3; count of bases not matched to a gene: 11. Germline V lookup: CDR1 MNHNY, CDR2 SVGAGI (reference sequence). The CDR3 length is 15 residues. The CDR3, as DNA: TGTGCCAGCTGCCGAACCGGGACAGGGCTCTACGAGCAGTACTTC. It yields the protein CASCRTGTGLYEQYF.

This clone has only a few counts. The CDR3: CASSLGEEGRNTEAFF. As DNA, the CDR3 is TGTGCCAGCAGCTTAGGGGAGGAGGGAAGGAACACTGAAGCTTTCTTT. The chain joins TRBV7-9 to TRBJ1-1; D uncertain. Germline assignment: CDR1 SEHNR and CDR2 FQNEAQ (reference sequence). The CDR3 is made up of 16 amino acids. Trimming shortened V by 1 base and J by 1 base, and 13 bases separated the two germline ends.

The chain carries TRBV21-1 and TRBJ1-2; the DNA was not compared with TRBD1, the D call given in the table. TRBV21-1 is noted as a pseudogene. The CDR3 extends over 14 amino acids. The CDR3 loop reads CASIKQSTNYGYTF. CDR3 sequence (DNA): TGTGCCAGCATTAAACAGAGTACTAACTATGGCTACACCTTC.

This clone has only one observation. V and J are TRBV30 and TRBJ1-2; D may be TRBD1 (5 bases). Germline lookup yields CDR1 GTSNPN and CDR2 SVGIG (reference sequence). Deletions cut 6 bases from V and 8 bases from J, with 19 bases between. The CDR3 runs 13 residues. The CDR3 coding sequence is TGTGCCTGCGAACCCAATCGGGGGTTCGGCTACACCTTC. Its protein product is CACEPNRGFGYTF.

V gene TRBV5-1 combines with J gene TRBJ2-3, with 7 bases lining up with TRBD2. CDR1 and CDR2 (germline): SGHRS, YFSETQ. V dropped 0 bases and J dropped 6; count of bases not matched to a gene: 10. The CDR3 extends over 16 amino acids. The chain's CDR3 is CASSLASAGRRDTQYF. CDR3 DNA sequence: TGCGCCAGCAGCTTGGCCTCAGCGGGGAGGAGGGATACGCAGTATTTT.